This is a list of T cell receptor beta chains from one sample in a study of T cells and copy number aberrations in small-cell lung cancer. Method: immunoSEQ multiplex PCR; TCRdb's copy keeps in-frame clones and lacks some. The repertoire has 2,700 or so clones, 82% of them found once; the top ten carry 8% to 11%. Material for sequencing was normal tissue next to the tumor. Receptors originate from a man between 65 and 79 years old with small cell lung cancer. CDR3s include the opening cysteine and the closing phenylalanine or tryptophan. A D gene is named only where the DNA matches it firmly. Expanded clones are given a class, and other clones once, few, many or no size at all.

once TRBJ1-5 TRBD1 TRBV7-9 CASSNRQGENSNQPQHF TGTGCCAGCAGCAACCGACAGGGAGAAAATAGCAATCAGCCCCAGCATTTT
once TRBJ2-5 TRBD1 TRBV7-3 CASSLYGRQGPQETQYF TGTGCCAGCAGCCTCTACGGGAGACAGGGGCCCCAAGAGACCCAGTACTTC
- TRBJ2-3 TRBD2 TRBV11-2 CASSDGLAGVPDTQYF TGTGCCAGTAGCGACGGACTAGCGGGAGTACCAGATACGCAGTATTTT
large TRBJ2-2 - TRBV7-6 CASSLATTSWAGELFF TGTGCCAGCAGCTTAGCGACGACTAGTTGGGCCGGGGAGCTGTTTTTT
- TRBJ1-6 - TRBV7-8 CASSLARIVSPLHF TGTGCCAGCAGCTTAGCTCGGATTGTTTCACCCCTCCACTTT
- TRBJ1-2 - TRBV6-6 CASVNSRGGYTF TGTGCCAGTGTGAACAGCCGAGGAGGCTACACCTTC
- TRBJ2-1 TRBD2 TRBV28 CASSFLAGPDNEQFF TGTGCCAGCAGTTTCTTAGCGGGGCCCGACAATGAGCAGTTCTTC
- TRBJ2-7 - TRBV9 CASSPGVSYEQYF TGTGCCAGCAGCCCCGGTGTCTCCTACGAGCAGTACTTC
- TRBJ1-3 - TRBV27 CASSLSGYSGNTIYF TGTGCCAGCAGTCTCTCGGGGTACTCTGGAAACACCATATATTTT
- TRBJ2-1 - TRBV2 CASSEARHIEQFF TGTGCCAGCAGTGAAGCGCGACACATAGAGCAGTTCTTC
- TRBJ2-1 TRBD2 TRBV6-5 CASGGRGQEQFF TGTGCCAGTGGCGGGAGGGGCCAGGAGCAGTTCTTC
- TRBJ1-2 - TRBV7-9 CASSLWADTNYGYTF TGTGCCAGCAGCTTATGGGCTGACACTAACTATGGCTACACCTTC
- TRBJ2-7 - TRBV10-2 CASMVQGGVEQYF TGCGCCAGCATGGTCCAGGGGGGCGTCGAGCAGTACTTC
- TRBJ2-3 - TRBV11-2 CASSLGRGSSTDTQYF TGTGCCAGCAGCTTAGGTCGGGGTTCTAGCACAGATACGCAGTATTTT
- TRBJ2-7 - TRBV5-6 CASSFKFGTRRLGEQYF TGTGCCAGCAGCTTCAAGTTCGGGACAAGGAGACTGGGCGAGCAGTACTTC
- TRBJ2-4 TRBD1 TRBV10-1 CASSESIWDRGAKNIQYF TGCGCCAGCAGTGAGTCGATCTGGGACAGGGGAGCCAAAAACATTCAGTACTTC
- TRBJ2-1 - TRBV30 CAWSAGTWGTEQFF TGTGCCTGGAGTGCCGGCACCTGGGGGACAGAGCAGTTCTTC
- TRBJ2-1 TRBD1 TRBV5-1 CASSQQGEWYNEQFF TGCGCCAGCAGCCAACAGGGGGAGTGGTACAATGAGCAGTTCTTC
- TRBJ1-1 - TRBV16 CASSSLDSVDTEAFF TGTGCCAGCAGCTCCTTGGACAGCGTGGACACTGAAGCTTTCTTT
- TRBJ2-1 TRBD2 TRBV27 CASSLSGFLSYNEQFF TGTGCCAGCAGCCTTAGCGGGTTTCTATCCTACAATGAGCAGTTCTTC
- TRBJ2-3 TRBD1 TRBV27 CASSLGGTGYTQYF TGTGCCAGCAGTTTAGGGGGGACAGGCTATACGCAGTATTTT
few TRBJ2-3 - TRBV4-1 CASSQDRGMGTDTQYF TGCGCCAGCAGCCAAGATCGCGGGATGGGTACAGATACGCAGTATTTT
- TRBJ1-4 - TRBV30 CAWRFKGPNEKLFF TGTGCCTGGAGGTTTAAGGGGCCTAATGAAAAACTGTTTTTT
- TRBJ2-1 TRBD2 TRBV15 CATSIAGGYNEQFF TGTGCCACCAGCATAGCGGGGGGGTACAATGAGCAGTTCTTC
once TRBJ2-1 TRBD2 TRBV10-3 CAVTSGGAFNEQFF TGTGCCGTAACTAGCGGGGGGGCCTTTAATGAGCAGTTCTTC
few TRBJ2-1 TRBD2 TRBV5-4 CASSPLLAGGYNEQFF TGTGCCAGCAGCCCTTTACTAGCGGGAGGGTACAATGAGCAGTTCTTC
- TRBJ1-3 - TRBV13 CASRPPPRVEPGNTIYF TGTGCCAGCAGACCCCCACCCAGGGTGGAACCTGGAAACACCATATATTTT
- TRBJ1-1 TRBD1 TRBV5-1 CASSLQGVPEAFF TGCGCCAGCAGCTTACAGGGGGTACCTGAAGCTTTCTTT
- TRBJ1-2 TRBD1 TRBV15 CATSRGGQGKYGYTF TGTGCCACCAGCAGAGGGGGACAGGGTAAATATGGCTACACCTTC
- TRBJ1-3 TRBD1 TRBV25-1 CASSGTGGNTIYF TGTGCCAGCAGCGGGACAGGGGGAAACACCATATATTTT